These 16 T cell receptor beta chains were sequenced from one sample in a study of blood T cell repertoires in COVID-19. Method: immunoSEQ multiplex PCR; TCRdb's copy keeps in-frame clones and lacks some. The sample lists fewer than 650,000 clones, less than 90% occurring once. The sample was peripheral blood. These receptors were taken from a woman aged 45-59 years with COVID-19, enrolled during active disease.

This clone was recorded only once. The chain carries TRBV10-3 and TRBJ2-3; 7 nucleotides line up with TRBD1. V lost 1 base, J lost 2 bases, and 15 bases stayed unmatched. This CDR3 region has 19 residues. CDR1 is ENHRY, CDR2 SYGVKD, per germline. The CDR3 here is CAISEWGSRQGGDTDTQYF. The CDR3, as DNA: TGTGCCATCAGTGAGTGGGGCTCCCGACAGGGTGGAGACACAGATACGCAGTATTTT.

This chain links TRBV7-9 with TRBJ1-6; no clear D gene. Germline CDR1 reads SEHNR; CDR2 reads FQNEAQ (reference sequence). The V gene lost 1 base and the J gene lost 10 bases, with 8 bases spanning the gap. The CDR3 consists of 13 residues. The DNA for the CDR3 is TGTGCCAGCAGCTTAGAGTGGAGGTCACCCCTCCACTTT. As protein: CASSLEWRSPLHF. Combining the CDR3 with reference TRBV7-9 and TRBJ1-6 gives the whole variable domain DTGVSQNPRHKITKRGQNVTFRCDPISEHNRLYWYRQTLGQGPEFLTYFQNEAQLEKSRLLSDRFSAERPKGSFSTLEIQRTEQGDSAMYLCASSLEWRSPLHFGNGTRLTVT.

The chain is built from TRBV28 and TRBJ2-3, with TRBD2 matching 10 bases. Germline V CDR1 and CDR2: MDHEN, SYDVKM. The CDR3 is 17 residues long. J lost 6 bases, V lost 4 bases, and 13 bases had no gene match. DNA for the CDR3: TGTGCCAGCAGTTCCCGGGAGCGGGGGGGCTTCGGGGATACGCAGTATTTT. Protein: CASSSRERGGFGDTQYF.

The V and J genes are TRBV9 and TRBJ2-1; tentatively, D is TRBD2 (7 bases). The CDR3 is 12 amino acids. Trimming left V 4 bases short and J 12 bases short, with 14 bases between. The germline gives CDR1 SGDLS, CDR2 YYNGEE. The CDR3 here is CASSPGGLGQFF. In DNA, the CDR3 is TGTGCCAGCAGCCCCGGGGGGCTGGGGCAGTTCTTC.

The chain uses TRBV7-8 and TRBJ2-4; 7 bases align to TRBD1. Germline values: CDR1 SGHVS, CDR2 FQNEAQ. The CDR3 is made up of 18 amino acids. After removal of 1 base from V and 0 bases from J, the junction contained 9 bases not matched to a gene. The CDR3 reads CASSLGIIGGEAKNIQYF. The CDR3 DNA reads as TGTGCCAGCAGCTTAGGAATCATAGGGGGCGAAGCCAAAAACATTCAGTACTTC.

V gene TRBV15 combines with J gene TRBJ1-5, with TRBD1 matching over 7 bases. The trim removed 3 bases at V and 0 bases at J, leaving 8 bases unmatched. This CDR3 is 17 amino acids long. Germline V lookup: CDR1 LNHNV, CDR2 YYDKDF (reference sequence). For the CDR3, the DNA is TGTGCCACCAGCAGGGATAGGGGGCTCTCTAGCAATCAGCCCCAGCATTTT. It is translated as CATSRDRGLSSNQPQHF.

The V call is TRBV6-4, the J call TRBJ2-2; the match to TRBD2 covers 7 bases. The CDR3 is 14 residues long. Trimming took 11 bases from V and 2 from J; bases not matched to a gene: 8. Per the germline V gene, CDR1 is MRHNA and CDR2 is SNTAGT. The CDR3, as DNA: TGTGCCGGAACCGGGACTACTAACACCGGGGAGCTGTTTTTT. Protein: CAGTGTTNTGELFF.

As to this clone: This CDR3 is missing its conserved last phenylalanine or tryptophan, likely due to a read error. The limits of the CDR3 on the DNA are not certain, so only TCRdb's listed CDR3 is given. The chain couples TRBV27 to TRBJ1-6; the table calls TRBD1, which could not be checked here. Ends included, the CDR3 has 11 residues. Germline V gives CDR1 MNHEY, CDR2 SMNVEV (reference sequence). The CDR3 is CASSQGTGARR.

This sequence joins TRBV3-1 (or the pseudogene TRBV3-2) and TRBJ1-4; 9 positions match TRBD1. V shed 3 bases and J 8 bases; nucleotides not matched to a gene: 4. Germline V gives CDR1 LGHDT, CDR2 YNNKEL (reference sequence). CDR3 length equals 14 residues. The CDR3 protein is CASSHPDRGEKLFF. The CDR3 DNA follows: TGTGCCAGCAGCCACCCAGACAGGGGGGAAAAACTGTTTTTT.

This chain joins TRBV2 and TRBJ1-1, with D hard to call. Germline V lookup: CDR1 SNHLY, CDR2 FYNNEI. This CDR3 is 13 amino acids long. V was cut by 7 bases and J by 0 bases, with 9 bases left in between. The CDR3 DNA sequence: TGTGCCAGCAATGAGGGCCTGAACACTGAAGCTTTCTTT. Its translation: CASNEGLNTEAFF.

This chain uses TRBV11-2 with TRBJ2-1; possibly TRBD1 for D (6 bases). Per the germline V gene, CDR1 is SGHAT and CDR2 is FQNNGV. V dropped 5 bases and J dropped 7 bases, with 18 bases sitting between them. This CDR3 spans 15 amino acids. DNA for the CDR3: TGTGCCAGCAGCCCCTGGGACACCATTGGAAATGAGCAGTTCTTC. It translates to CASSPWDTIGNEQFF.

This chain connects TRBV7-9 to TRBJ2-2, with a weak D call TRBD2 (5 bases). Looked up from germline, CDR1 is SEHNR and CDR2 is FQNEAQ (reference sequence). The V end lost 4 bases, the J end lost 2 bases, and 8 bases lay between the germline ends. CDR3 length: 14 amino acids. The CDR3 DNA reads as TGTGCCAGCAGCTCGGACTCAAACACCGGGGAGCTGTTTTTT. It is translated as CASSSDSNTGELFF.

The gene calls are TRBV19 and TRBJ2-3; TRBD2 is a possible D gene (6 bases). Trimming left V 3 bases short and J 8 bases short, with 15 bases between. The length of the CDR3 is 14 residues. From germline, CDR1 is LNHDA and CDR2 SQIVND (reference sequence). This chain's CDR3 is CASSISGAWGTQYF. DNA of the CDR3: TGTGCCAGTAGTATTAGCGGCGCGTGGGGTACGCAGTATTTT. Together with reference TRBV19 and TRBJ2-3, the CDR3 gives the full variable domain: DGGITQSPKYLFRKEGQNVTLSCEQNLNHDAMYWYRQDPGQGLRLIYYSQIVNDFQKGDIAEGYSVSREKKESFPLTVTSAQKNPTAFYLCASSISGAWGTQYFGPGTRLTVL.

This rearrangement joins TRBV6-2 or TRBV6-3 to TRBJ2-7, with a possible D match to TRBD1 (6 bases). The germline CDR1 and CDR2 sequences are MNHEY and SVGEGT. V lost 1 base and J 3 bases, leaving 13 bases between the germline ends. There are 15 residues in the CDR3. CDR3 protein: CASSYWGPGHYEQYF. Written as DNA, the CDR3 is TGTGCCAGCAGTTACTGGGGGCCGGGACACTACGAGCAGTACTTC.

The table lists this clone with a count of one. Other DNA sequences in the sample encode the same CDR3. This chain links TRBV27 with TRBJ1-5; perhaps TRBD1 as D (5 bases). Germline CDR1 and CDR2: MNHEY and SMNVEV (reference sequence). Deletions cut 3 bases from V and 4 bases from J, with 7 bases between. The length of the CDR3 is 13 residues. The CDR3 coding sequence is TGTGCCAGCAGTTTGAACAGGAATCAGCCCCAGCATTTT. It encodes CASSLNRNQPQHF.

V is TRBV27 and J is TRBJ2-6, with D maybe TRBD1 (6 bases). Trimming took 6 bases from V and 3 from J, leaving 12 bases between them. Per the germline V gene, CDR1 is MNHEY and CDR2 is SMNVEV (reference sequence). This CDR3 spans 15 amino acids. This chain's CDR3 is CASSRTGRGANVLTF. Here the CDR3 DNA reads TGTGCCAGCAGCCGTACAGGGCGTGGGGCCAACGTCCTGACTTTC.